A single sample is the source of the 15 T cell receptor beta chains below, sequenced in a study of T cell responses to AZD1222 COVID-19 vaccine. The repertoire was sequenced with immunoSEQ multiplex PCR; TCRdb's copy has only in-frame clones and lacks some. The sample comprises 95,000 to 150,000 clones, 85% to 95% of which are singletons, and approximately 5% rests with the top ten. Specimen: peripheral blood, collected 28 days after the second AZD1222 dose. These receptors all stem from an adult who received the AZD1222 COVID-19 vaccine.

In DNA, the CDR3 is TGCGCCAGCAGCCTCCCCACCCAAGAGTACAATGAGCAGTTCTTC. It specifies CASSLPTQEYNEQFF. J is TRBJ2-1 and V is TRBV5-1, with D hard to call. The CDR3 is 15 residues long. V shed 4 bases and J shed 4 bases, with 15 bases lying between them. Germline V gene data show CDR1 as SGHRS and CDR2 as YFSETQ.

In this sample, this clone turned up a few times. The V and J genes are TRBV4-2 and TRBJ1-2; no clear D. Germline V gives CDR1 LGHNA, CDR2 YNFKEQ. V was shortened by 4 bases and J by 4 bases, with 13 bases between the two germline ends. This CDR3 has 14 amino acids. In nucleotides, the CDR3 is TGTGCCAGCAGCCCGCCGAGAGAGGTCTATGGCTACACCTTC. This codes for CASSPPREVYGYTF.

CDR3 residues: CASSFDPLGGYTF. The CDR3 DNA reads as TGTGCCAGCAGCTTTGACCCCCTGGGAGGCTACACCTTC. This chain links TRBV5-6 with TRBJ1-2; D not resolved. Between the trimmed V and J ends, which lost 2 bases and 8 bases, there was a span of 13 bases. Germline V lookup: CDR1 SGHDT, CDR2 YYEEEE. The CDR3 is 13 residues long. Combining the CDR3 with reference TRBV5-6 and TRBJ1-2 gives the whole variable domain DAGVTQSPTHLIKTRGQQVTLRCSPKSGHDTVSWYQQALGQGPQFIFQYYEEEERQRGNFPDRFSGHQFPNYSSELNVNALLLGDSALYLCASSFDPLGGYTFGSGTRLTVV.

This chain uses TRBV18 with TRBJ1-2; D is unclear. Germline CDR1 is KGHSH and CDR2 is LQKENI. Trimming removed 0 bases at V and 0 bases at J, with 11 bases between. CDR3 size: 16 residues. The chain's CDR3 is CASSPPGSTPNYGYTF. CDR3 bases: TGTGCCAGCTCACCACCGGGATCTACCCCTAACTATGGCTACACCTTC.

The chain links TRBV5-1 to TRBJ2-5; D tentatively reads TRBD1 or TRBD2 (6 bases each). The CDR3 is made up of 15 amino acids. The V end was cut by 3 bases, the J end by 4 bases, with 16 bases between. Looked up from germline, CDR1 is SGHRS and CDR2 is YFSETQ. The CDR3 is CASSSVWGAGETQYF. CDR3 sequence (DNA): TGCGCCAGCAGCTCAGTTTGGGGGGCGGGAGAGACCCAGTACTTC.

CDR3: CASSHRRTDYEKLFF. The CDR3 DNA is TGTGCCAGCAGCCACAGAAGGACGGATTATGAAAAACTGTTTTTT. The chain employs TRBV6-2 or TRBV6-3 and TRBJ1-4; no reliable D call. There are 15 residues in the CDR3. Germline loops: CDR1 MNHEY, CDR2 SVGEGT. Trimming removed 6 bases from V and 6 bases from J, with 17 bases in between.

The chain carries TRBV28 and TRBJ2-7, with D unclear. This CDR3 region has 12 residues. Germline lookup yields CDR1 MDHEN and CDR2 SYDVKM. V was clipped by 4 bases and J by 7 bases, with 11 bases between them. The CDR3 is CASSSNTWEQYF. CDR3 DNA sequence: TGTGCCAGCAGTTCGAACACTTGGGAGCAGTACTTC.

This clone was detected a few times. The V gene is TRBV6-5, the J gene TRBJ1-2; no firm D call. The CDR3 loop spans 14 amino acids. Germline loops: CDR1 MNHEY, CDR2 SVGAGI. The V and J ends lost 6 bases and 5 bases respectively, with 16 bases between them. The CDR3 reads CASSLDSTVYGYTF. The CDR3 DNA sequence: TGTGCCAGCAGCCTCGATAGCACCGTTTATGGCTACACCTTC.

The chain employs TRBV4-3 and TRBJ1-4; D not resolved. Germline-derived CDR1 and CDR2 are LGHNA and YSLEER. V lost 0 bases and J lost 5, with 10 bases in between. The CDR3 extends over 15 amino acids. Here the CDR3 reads CASSQEIWNNEKLFF. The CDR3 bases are TGCGCCAGCAGCCAAGAGATCTGGAACAATGAAAAACTGTTTTTT.

CDR3: CASGSGSGARGTIYF. DNA of the CDR3: TGTGCCAGCGGGTCCGGGTCAGGGGCTCGTGGCACCATATATTTT. The chain employs TRBV25-1 and TRBJ1-3; D possibly corresponds to TRBD1 (6 bases). From germline, CDR1 is MGHDK and CDR2 SYGVNS. Trimming shortened V by 8 bases and J by 9 bases, and 23 bases separated the two germline ends. This CDR3 has 15 residues.

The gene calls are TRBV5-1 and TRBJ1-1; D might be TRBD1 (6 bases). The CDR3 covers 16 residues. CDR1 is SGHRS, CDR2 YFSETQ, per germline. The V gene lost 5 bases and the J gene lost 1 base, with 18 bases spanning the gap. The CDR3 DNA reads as TGCGCCAGCAGACCAACAACCGGGACAACGAACACTGAAGCTTTCTTT. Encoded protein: CASRPTTGTTNTEAFF.

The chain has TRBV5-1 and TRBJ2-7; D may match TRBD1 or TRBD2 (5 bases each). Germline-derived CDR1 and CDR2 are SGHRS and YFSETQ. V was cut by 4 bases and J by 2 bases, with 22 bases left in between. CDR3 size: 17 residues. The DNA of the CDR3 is TGCGCCAGCAGCCTCCCCCGGGACCCTTTATGGACCTACGAGCAGTACTTC. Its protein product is CASSLPRDPLWTYEQYF.

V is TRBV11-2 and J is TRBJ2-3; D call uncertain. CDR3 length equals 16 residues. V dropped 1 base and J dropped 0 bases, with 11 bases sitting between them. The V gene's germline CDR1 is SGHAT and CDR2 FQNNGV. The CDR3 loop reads CASSLATRSSTDTQYF. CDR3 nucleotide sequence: TGTGCCAGCAGCTTAGCCACCCGATCCAGCACAGATACGCAGTATTTT.

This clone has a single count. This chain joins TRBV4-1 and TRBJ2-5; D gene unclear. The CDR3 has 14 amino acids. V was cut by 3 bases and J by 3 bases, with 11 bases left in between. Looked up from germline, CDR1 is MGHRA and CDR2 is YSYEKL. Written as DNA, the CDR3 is TGCGCCAGCAGCCAGATCTCAGACAAAGAGACCCAGTACTTC. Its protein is CASSQISDKETQYF.

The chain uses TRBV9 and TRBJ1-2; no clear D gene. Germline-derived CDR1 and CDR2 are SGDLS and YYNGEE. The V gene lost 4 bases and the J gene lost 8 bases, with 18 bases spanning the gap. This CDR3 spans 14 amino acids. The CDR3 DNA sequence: TGTGCCAGCAGCCCGGGGAACAACCCAAGGGGCTACACCTTC. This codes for CASSPGNNPRGYTF.